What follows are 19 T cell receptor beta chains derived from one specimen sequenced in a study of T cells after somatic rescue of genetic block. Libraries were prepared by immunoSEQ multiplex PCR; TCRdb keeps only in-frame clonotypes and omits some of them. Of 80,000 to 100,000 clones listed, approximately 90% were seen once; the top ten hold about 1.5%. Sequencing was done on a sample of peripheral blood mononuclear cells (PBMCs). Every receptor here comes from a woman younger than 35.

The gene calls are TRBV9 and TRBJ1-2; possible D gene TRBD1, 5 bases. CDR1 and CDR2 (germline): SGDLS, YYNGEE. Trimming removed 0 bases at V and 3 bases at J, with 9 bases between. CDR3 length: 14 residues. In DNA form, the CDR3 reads TGTGCCAGCAGCGTAGGGGGCCGAGACTATGGCTACACCTTC. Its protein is CASSVGGRDYGYTF.

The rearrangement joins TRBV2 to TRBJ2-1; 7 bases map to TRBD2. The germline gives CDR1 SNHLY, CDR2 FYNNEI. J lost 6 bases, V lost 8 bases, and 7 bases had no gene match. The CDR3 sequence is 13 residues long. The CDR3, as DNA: TGTGCCAGCCTTAGTTTAGCGGGCAATGAGCAGTTCTTC. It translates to CASLSLAGNEQFF.

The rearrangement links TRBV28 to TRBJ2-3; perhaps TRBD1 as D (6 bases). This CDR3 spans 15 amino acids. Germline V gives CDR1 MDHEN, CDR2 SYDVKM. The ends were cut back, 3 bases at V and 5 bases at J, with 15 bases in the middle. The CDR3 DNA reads TGTGCCAGCAGTTTCCGGGGCAGAGGGGGAGATACGCAGTATTTT. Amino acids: CASSFRGRGGDTQYF. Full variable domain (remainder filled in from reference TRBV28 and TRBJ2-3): DVKVTQSSRYLVKRTGEKVFLECVQDMDHENMFWYRQDPGLGLRLIYFSYDVKMKEKGDIPEGYSVSREKKERFSLILESASTNQTSMYLCASSFRGRGGDTQYFGPGTRLTVL.

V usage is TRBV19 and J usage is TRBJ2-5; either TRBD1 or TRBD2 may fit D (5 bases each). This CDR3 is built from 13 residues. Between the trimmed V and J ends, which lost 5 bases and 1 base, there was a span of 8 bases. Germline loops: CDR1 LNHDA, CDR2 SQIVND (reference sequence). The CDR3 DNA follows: TGTGCCAGTAGTCCGGGGACCCAAGAGACCCAGTACTTC. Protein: CASSPGTQETQYF.

CDR3 sequence (DNA): TGTGCCAGCAGATCTAGCGGGCAGGTCACAGATACGCAGTATTTT. This codes for CASRSSGQVTDTQYF. The rearrangement joins TRBV28 to TRBJ2-3, with TRBD2 matching 8 bases. V was pared by 6 bases and J by 2 bases, with 7 bases of the junction left unmatched. Germline CDR1 is MDHEN and CDR2 is SYDVKM. CDR3 length: 15 amino acids.

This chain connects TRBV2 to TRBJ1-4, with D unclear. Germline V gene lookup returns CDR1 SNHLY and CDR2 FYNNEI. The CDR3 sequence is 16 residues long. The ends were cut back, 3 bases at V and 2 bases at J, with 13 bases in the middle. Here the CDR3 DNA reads TGTGCCAGCAGTGATTCGACACAAGATACTAATGAAAAACTGTTTTTT. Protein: CASSDSTQDTNEKLFF.

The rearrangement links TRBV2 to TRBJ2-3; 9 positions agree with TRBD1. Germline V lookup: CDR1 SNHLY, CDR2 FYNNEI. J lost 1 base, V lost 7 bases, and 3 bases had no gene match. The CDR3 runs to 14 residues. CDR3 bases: TGTGCCAGCAACCGGGACAGGGGCACAGATACGCAGTATTTT. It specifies CASNRDRGTDTQYF.

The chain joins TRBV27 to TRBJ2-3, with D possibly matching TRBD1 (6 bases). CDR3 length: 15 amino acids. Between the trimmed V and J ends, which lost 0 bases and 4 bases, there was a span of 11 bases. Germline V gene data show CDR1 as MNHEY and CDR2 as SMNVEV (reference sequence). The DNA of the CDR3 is TGTGCCAGCAGTTTATCGATAACAGGGTCAGATACGCAGTATTTT. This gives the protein CASSLSITGSDTQYF.

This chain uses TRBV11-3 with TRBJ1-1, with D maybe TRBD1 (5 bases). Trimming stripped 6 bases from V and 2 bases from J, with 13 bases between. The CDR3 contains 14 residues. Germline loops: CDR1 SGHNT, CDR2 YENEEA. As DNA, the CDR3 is TGTGCCAGCAGTTTCACGGGGGGTAACACTGAAGCTTTCTTT. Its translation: CASSFTGGNTEAFF.

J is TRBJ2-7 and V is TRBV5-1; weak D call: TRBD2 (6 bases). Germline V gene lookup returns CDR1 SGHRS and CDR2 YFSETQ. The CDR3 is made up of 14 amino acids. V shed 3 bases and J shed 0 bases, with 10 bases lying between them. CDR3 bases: TGCGCCAGCAGCTCGGGGGATCTCTCCTACGAGCAGTACTTC. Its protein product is CASSSGDLSYEQYF.

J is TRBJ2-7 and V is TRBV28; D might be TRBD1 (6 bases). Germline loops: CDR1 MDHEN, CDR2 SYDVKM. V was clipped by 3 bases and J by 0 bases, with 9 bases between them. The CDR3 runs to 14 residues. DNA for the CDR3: TGTGCCAGCAGTTTCCAGGGGAGCTCCTACGAGCAGTACTTC. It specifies CASSFQGSSYEQYF.

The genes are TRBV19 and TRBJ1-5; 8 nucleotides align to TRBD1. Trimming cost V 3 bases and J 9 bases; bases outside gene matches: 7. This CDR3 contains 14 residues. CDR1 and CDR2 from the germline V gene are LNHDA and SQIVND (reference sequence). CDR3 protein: CASSIPTGVRPQHF. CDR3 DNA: TGTGCCAGTAGTATTCCGACAGGGGTTCGGCCCCAGCATTTT. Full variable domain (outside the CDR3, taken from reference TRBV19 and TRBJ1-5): DGGITQSPKYLFRKEGQNVTLSCEQNLNHDAMYWYRQDPGQGLRLIYYSQIVNDFQKGDIAEGYSVSREKKESFPLTVTSAQKNPTAFYLCASSIPTGVRPQHFGDGTRLSIL.

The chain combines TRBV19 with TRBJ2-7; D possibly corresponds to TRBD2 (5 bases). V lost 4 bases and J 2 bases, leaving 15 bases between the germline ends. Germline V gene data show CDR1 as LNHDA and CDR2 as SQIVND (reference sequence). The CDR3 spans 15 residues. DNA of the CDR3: TGTGCCAGTAGTAGCGAGAGCGGTTGGCCCTACGAGCAGTACTTC. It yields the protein CASSSESGWPYEQYF.

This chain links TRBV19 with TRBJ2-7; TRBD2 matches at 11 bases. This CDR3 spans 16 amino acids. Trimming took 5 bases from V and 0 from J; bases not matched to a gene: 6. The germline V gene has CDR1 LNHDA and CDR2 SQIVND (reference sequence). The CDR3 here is CASSPTGTSGSYEQYF. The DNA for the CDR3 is TGTGCCAGTAGTCCCACCGGGACTAGCGGCTCCTACGAGCAGTACTTC.

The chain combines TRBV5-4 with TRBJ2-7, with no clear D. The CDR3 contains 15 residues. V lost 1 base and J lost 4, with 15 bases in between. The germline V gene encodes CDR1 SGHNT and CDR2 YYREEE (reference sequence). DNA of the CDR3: TGTGCCAGCAGCTTGTCTGCCATCTCTTCTTACGAGCAGTACTTC. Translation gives CASSLSAISSYEQYF.

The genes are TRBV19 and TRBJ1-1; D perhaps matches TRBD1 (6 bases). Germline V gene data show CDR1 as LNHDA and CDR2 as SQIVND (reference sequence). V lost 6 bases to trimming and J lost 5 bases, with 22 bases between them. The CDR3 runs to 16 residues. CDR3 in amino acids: CASRPDRRQVWTEAFF. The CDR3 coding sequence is TGTGCCAGTAGGCCCGACAGAAGACAGGTTTGGACTGAAGCTTTCTTT. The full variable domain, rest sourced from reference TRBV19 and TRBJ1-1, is DGGITQSPKYLFRKEGQNVTLSCEQNLNHDAMYWYRQDPGQGLRLIYYSQIVNDFQKGDIAEGYSVSREKKESFPLTVTSAQKNPTAFYLCASRPDRRQVWTEAFFGQGTRLTVV.

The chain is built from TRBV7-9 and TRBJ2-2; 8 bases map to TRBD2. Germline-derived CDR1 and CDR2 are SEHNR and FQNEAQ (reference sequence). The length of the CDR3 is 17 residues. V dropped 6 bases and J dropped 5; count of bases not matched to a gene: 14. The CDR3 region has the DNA TGTGCCAGCAGTCCTCGGGGCGGGACTAGTCCGACCGGGGAGCTGTTTTTT. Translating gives CASSPRGGTSPTGELFF.

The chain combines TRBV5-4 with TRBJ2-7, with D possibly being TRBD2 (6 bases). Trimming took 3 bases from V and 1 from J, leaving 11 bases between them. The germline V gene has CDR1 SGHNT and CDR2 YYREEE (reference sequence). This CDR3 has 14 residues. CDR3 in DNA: TGTGCCAGCAGCTCTGCGGGACCTTCCTACGAGCAGTACTTC. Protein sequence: CASSSAGPSYEQYF.

CDR3 sequence reads: CASSPGHNGYGYTF. The CDR3, as DNA: TGTGCCAGCAGCCCTGGCCACAATGGCTATGGCTACACCTTC. V and J are TRBV5-4 and TRBJ1-2; D unresolved. The germline V gene has CDR1 SGHNT and CDR2 YYREEE (reference sequence). This CDR3 comprises 14 residues. Between the trimmed V and J ends, which lost 4 bases and 4 bases, there was a span of 14 bases. Full variable domain (remainder filled in from reference TRBV5-4 and TRBJ1-2): ETGVTQSPTHLIKTRGQQVTLRCSSQSGHNTVSWYQQALGQGPQFIFQYYREEENGRGNFPPRFSGLQFPNYSSELNVNALELDDSALYLCASSPGHNGYGYTFGSGTRLTVV.